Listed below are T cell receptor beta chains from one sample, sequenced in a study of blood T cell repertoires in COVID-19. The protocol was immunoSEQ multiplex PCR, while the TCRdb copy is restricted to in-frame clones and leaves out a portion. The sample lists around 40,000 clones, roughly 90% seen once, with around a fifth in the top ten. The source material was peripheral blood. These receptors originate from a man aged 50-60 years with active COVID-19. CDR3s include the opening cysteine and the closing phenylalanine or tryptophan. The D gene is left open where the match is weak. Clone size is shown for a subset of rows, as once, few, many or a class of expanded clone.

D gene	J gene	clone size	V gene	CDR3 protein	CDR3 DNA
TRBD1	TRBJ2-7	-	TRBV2	CASRQGEQSYEQYF	TGTGCCAGCAGGCAGGGGGAACAGTCCTACGAGCAGTACTTC
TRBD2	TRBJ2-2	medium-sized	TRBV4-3	CATGAGGNTGELFF	TGCGCCACGGGAGCGGGAGGGAACACCGGGGAGCTGTTTTTT
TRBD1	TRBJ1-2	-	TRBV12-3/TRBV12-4	CASSQGTVGYTF	TGTGCCAGCAGTCAAGGGACAGTTGGCTACACCTTC
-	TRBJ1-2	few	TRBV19	CASRGGRGYYGYTF	TGTGCCAGTAGGGGGGGACGGGGCTACTATGGCTACACCTTC
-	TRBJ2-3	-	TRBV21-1	CASSKGCPGTRVDTQYF	TGTGCCAGCAGCAAAGGATGCCCCGGGACTAGGGTGGATACGCAGTATTTT
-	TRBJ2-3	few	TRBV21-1	CASRRLALKADTQYF	TGTGCCAGCAGACGACTAGCGTTAAAAGCAGATACGCAGTATTTT
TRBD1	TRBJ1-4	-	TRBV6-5	CASSPDRPNEKLFF	TGTGCCAGCAGTCCGGACAGGCCTAATGAAAAACTGTTTTTT
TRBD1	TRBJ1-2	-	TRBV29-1	CSDRQGALANYGYTF	TGCAGCGACCGACAGGGGGCCCTAGCTAACTATGGCTACACCTTC
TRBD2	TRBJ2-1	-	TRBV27	CASSSLREGGHNEQFF	TGTGCCAGCAGTTCTCTACGGGAGGGCGGCCACAATGAGCAGTTCTTC
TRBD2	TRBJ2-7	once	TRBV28	CASREVGGSYEQYF	TGTGCCAGCAGGGAGGTCGGGGGGTCCTACGAGCAGTACTTC
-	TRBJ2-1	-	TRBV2	CASSGGTGERAILYNEQFF	TGTGCCAGCAGTGGGGGGACGGGAGAGCGGGCGATCCTTTACAATGAGCAGTTCTTC
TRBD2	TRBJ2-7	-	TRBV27	CASSGGLAGSSYEQYF	TGTGCCAGCAGTGGGGGACTAGCGGGGAGCTCCTACGAGCAGTACTTC
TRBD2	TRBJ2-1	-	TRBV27	CASSLPGTSGTNEQFF	TGTGCCAGCAGTTTGCCCGGGACTAGCGGAACCAACGAGCAGTTCTTC
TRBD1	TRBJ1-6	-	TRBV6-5	CASTWGQGNSPLHF	TGTGCCAGCACCTGGGGACAGGGTAATTCACCCCTCCACTTT
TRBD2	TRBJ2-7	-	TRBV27	CASSLSGSGYEQYF	TGTGCCAGCAGTTTGAGCGGGAGTGGGTACGAGCAGTACTTC
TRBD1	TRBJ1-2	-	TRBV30	CAWSAGGTVANYGYTF	TGTGCCTGGAGTGCGGGGGGGACAGTCGCTAACTATGGCTACACCTTC
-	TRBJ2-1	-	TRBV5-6	CASSYGGSSLSPNNEQFF	TGTGCCAGCAGCTACGGGGGTAGTTCTCTATCGCCAAACAATGAGCAGTTCTTC
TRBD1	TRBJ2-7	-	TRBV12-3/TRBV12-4	CASRGQGANEQYF	TGTGCCAGCAGGGGACAGGGGGCTAACGAGCAGTACTTC
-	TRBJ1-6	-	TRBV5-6	CATGLWGSPLHF	TGTGCCACGGGACTGTGGGGTTCACCCCTCCACTTT
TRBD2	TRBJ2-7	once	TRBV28	CASSSPAGAVYEQYF	TGTGCCAGCAGTTCCCCGGCGGGAGCGGTCTACGAGCAGTACTTC
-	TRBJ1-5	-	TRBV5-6	CASSLGGQTNQPQHF	TGTGCCAGCAGCTTGGGTGGACAGACAAATCAGCCCCAGCATTTT
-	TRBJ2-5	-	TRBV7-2	CASSLEAGLETQYF	TGTGCCAGCAGCTTAGAGGCAGGGTTAGAGACCCAGTACTTC
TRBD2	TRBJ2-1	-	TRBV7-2	CASSLGLAGGHEQFF	TGTGCCAGCAGCTTAGGACTAGCGGGAGGCCATGAGCAGTTCTTC
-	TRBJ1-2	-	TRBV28	CASREINSGMSGYTF	TGTGCCAGCCGGGAGATTAACTCAGGGATGAGTGGCTACACCTTC
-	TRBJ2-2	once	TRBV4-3	CASSQDMATRTGELFF	TGCGCCAGCAGCCAAGATATGGCCACCCGCACCGGGGAGCTGTTTTTT
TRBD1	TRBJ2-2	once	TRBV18	CASSVRQGASTGELFF	TGTGCCAGCTCAGTGCGACAGGGGGCGAGCACCGGGGAGCTGTTTTTT
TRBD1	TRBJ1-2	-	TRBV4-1	CASSQDSGGGIYGYTF	TGCGCCAGCAGCCAAGATTCAGGGGGCGGTATCTATGGCTACACCTTC
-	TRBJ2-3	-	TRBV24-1	CATAPPGTATDTQYF	TGTGCCACGGCCCCTCCGGGAACGGCGACAGATACGCAGTATTTT
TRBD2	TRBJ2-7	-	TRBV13	CASSSGLAAREQYF	TGTGCCAGCAGCTCCGGACTAGCGGCGAGGGAGCAGTACTTC
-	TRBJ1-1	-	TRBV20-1	CSAPMNTEAFF	TGCAGTGCTCCCATGAACACTGAAGCTTTCTTT
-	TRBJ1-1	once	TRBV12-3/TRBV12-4	CASSDGRDTEAFF	TGTGCCAGCAGTGACGGGAGGGACACTGAAGCTTTCTTT
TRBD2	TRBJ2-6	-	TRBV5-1	CASSRGTSASGANVLTF	TGCGCCAGCAGCCGAGGGACTAGCGCCTCTGGGGCCAACGTCCTGACTTTC
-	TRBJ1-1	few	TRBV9	CASSPRGGGDTEAFF	TGTGCCAGCAGCCCCCGAGGTGGGGGCGACACTGAAGCTTTCTTT
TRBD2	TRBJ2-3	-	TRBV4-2	CASSQGGGLAGDGTDTQYF	TGTGCCAGCAGCCAAGGAGGGGGACTAGCGGGAGATGGCACAGATACGCAGTATTTT
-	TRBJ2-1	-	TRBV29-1	CSVEVAAYNEQFF	TGCAGCGTTGAAGTAGCGGCGTACAATGAGCAGTTCTTC
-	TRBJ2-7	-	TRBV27	CASSLWGLNEQYF	TGTGCCAGCAGTTTATGGGGGCTCAACGAGCAGTACTTC
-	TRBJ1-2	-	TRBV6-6	CASTSRSSGDGYTF	TGTGCCAGCACTTCGAGATCTAGCGGAGATGGCTACACCTTC
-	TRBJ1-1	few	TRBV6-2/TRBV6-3	CASTPTRQVSNTGAFF	TGTGCCAGCACCCCCACCCGACAGGTCTCTAACACTGGAGCTTTCTTT
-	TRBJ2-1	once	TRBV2	CASSASQGYNEQFF	TGTGCCAGCAGTGCTTCGCAGGGCTACAATGAGCAGTTCTTC
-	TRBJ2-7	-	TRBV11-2	CASSLVSRGTYEQYF	TGTGCCAGCAGCTTAGTGTCCAGGGGTACCTACGAGCAGTACTTC
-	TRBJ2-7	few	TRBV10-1	CASSDRTYEQYF	TGCGCCAGCAGTGACAGAACCTACGAGCAGTACTTC
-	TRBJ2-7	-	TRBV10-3	CAISESRQGHLYEQYF	TGTGCCATCAGTGAGTCGCGTCAGGGACACCTCTACGAGCAGTACTTC
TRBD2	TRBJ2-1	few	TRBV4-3	CASSQDGGSGDEQFF	TGCGCCAGCAGCCAAGACGGGGGGTCCGGGGATGAGCAGTTCTTC
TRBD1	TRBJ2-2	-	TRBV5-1	CASSSGTGDLGTGELFF	TGCGCCAGCAGCTCCGGGACAGGGGATCTAGGCACCGGGGAGCTGTTTTTT
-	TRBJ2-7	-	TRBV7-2	CASSSTGPYEQYF	TGTGCCAGCAGCAGTACAGGGCCCTACGAGCAGTACTTC
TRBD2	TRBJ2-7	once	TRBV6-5	CASSWSREGTEQYF	TGTGCCAGCAGCTGGTCCCGGGAGGGAACCGAGCAGTACTTC